The 9 T cell receptor beta chains given below trace back to one sample, sequenced in a study of technical replicates of blood from several donors. This table comes from immunoSEQ multiplex PCR, and its TCRdb copy is limited to in-frame clones, with some not included. Here the sample spans 99,000 or so clones, roughly 96% being singletons. The sequencing sample was made of T cells isolated from PBMCs. The source is a human donor in good health.

The rearrangement joins TRBV7-8 to TRBJ2-2, with TRBD1 identical over 8 bases. This CDR3 has 16 residues. Trimming cost V 1 base and J 5 bases; bases outside gene matches: 6. Germline values: CDR1 SGHVS, CDR2 FQNEAQ. For the CDR3, the DNA is TGTGCCAGCAGCTTAGTCCAGGGGGCGAGAACCGGGGAGCTGTTTTTT. Translated: CASSLVQGARTGELFF.

V usage is TRBV5-3 and J usage is TRBJ1-1; no firm D call. TRBV5-3 is classed as an ORF, of uncertain function. The CDR3 extends over 16 amino acids. The ends were cut back, 3 bases at V and 1 base at J, with 16 bases in the middle. The CDR3 loop reads CARSSPLRGWNTEAFF. CDR3 bases: TGTGCCAGAAGCTCCCCCTTGAGAGGATGGAACACTGAAGCTTTCTTT.

In nucleotides, the CDR3 is TGTGCCAGCAGGTCAGCCGGGTCCCAAGAGACCCAGTACTTC. Its translation: CASRSAGSQETQYF. The chain has TRBV27 and TRBJ2-5; no definite D call. Germline lookup yields CDR1 MNHEY and CDR2 SMNVEV (reference sequence). The CDR3 runs to 14 residues. The V end lost 6 bases, the J end lost 1 base, and 12 bases lay between the germline ends.

This clone was observed a single time. The chain joins TRBV7-8 to TRBJ1-4, with D maybe TRBD1 (6 bases). The CDR3 covers 18 residues. V was cut by 0 bases and J by 1 base, with 15 bases left in between. In germline, CDR1 is SGHVS, CDR2 FQNEAQ. CDR3 residues: CASSLARRGWVTNEKLFF. CDR3 in DNA: TGTGCCAGCAGCTTAGCGAGAAGGGGGTGGGTAACTAATGAAAAACTGTTTTTT.

J is TRBJ1-5 and V is TRBV5-5; 7 bases match TRBD1. Per germline, CDR1 SGHKS and CDR2 YYEKEE (reference sequence). The CDR3 is 20 amino acids. Trimming removed 0 bases from V and 1 base from J; junction bases left unmatched: 16. The CDR3 DNA sequence: TGTGCCAGCAGCTTGGTACCCAGGGGGAACCCCTTTCGGAGCAATCAGCCCCAGCATTTT. Residues: CASSLVPRGNPFRSNQPQHF.

The table lists this clone with a count of one. The V call is TRBV14, the J call TRBJ1-3; no reliable D call. The germline gives CDR1 SGHDN, CDR2 FVKESK. This CDR3 comprises 16 residues. V lost 4 bases, J lost 0 bases, and 13 bases lay in between. The CDR3 region has the DNA TGTGCCAGCAGCCGAGTCTTGGTTACCTCTGGAAACACCATATATTTT. Amino acids: CASSRVLVTSGNTIYF. Full variable domain (remainder filled in from reference TRBV14 and TRBJ1-3): EAGVTQFPSHSVIEKGQTVTLRCDPISGHDNLYWYRRVMGKEIKFLLHFVKESKQDESGMPNNRFLAERTGGTYSTLKVQPAELEDSGVYFCASSRVLVTSGNTIYFGEGSWLTVV.

The V and J genes are TRBV9 and TRBJ1-2; 8 bases are a match to TRBD1. This CDR3 region has 15 residues. Germline values: CDR1 SGDLS, CDR2 YYNGEE. Trimming cost V 0 bases and J 8 bases; bases outside gene matches: 9. In DNA form, the CDR3 reads TGTGCCAGCAGCGTAGAAGGCAGGGGGCGGAGAGGCTACACCTTC. This gives the protein CASSVEGRGRRGYTF.

Here the CDR3 DNA reads TGTGCCAGCAGGGACAGGGGGCAAAGAAGCAATCAGCCCCAGCATTTT. It codes for CASRDRGQRSNQPQHF. The chain has TRBV28 and TRBJ1-5; 11 nucleotides match TRBD1. V lost 6 bases to trimming and J lost 1 base; unmatched junction nucleotides: 5. This CDR3 is built from 16 residues. Germline V gene lookup returns CDR1 MDHEN and CDR2 SYDVKM.

This sequence joins TRBV28 and TRBJ1-5, with D maybe TRBD1 (5 bases). Germline V gene sequence: CDR1 MDHEN, CDR2 SYDVKM. V gave up 6 bases and J gave up 3 bases, with 9 bases separating them. There are 13 residues in the CDR3. The CDR3 DNA reads as TGTGCCAGCAGCGGGGGGAACAATCAGCCCCAGCATTTT. Translation gives CASSGGNNQPQHF.